The rows below give T cell receptor beta chains drawn from one sample of a study of blood T cell repertoires in COVID-19. The table came from immunoSEQ multiplex PCR; TCRdb's copy has only in-frame clones and leaves some out. This repertoire shows 150,000 to 200,000 clones, roughly nine tenths found once; its top ten account for about a sixth. The sequenced material came from peripheral blood. Every receptor here comes from a man in his sixties with active or convalescent COVID-19. Each CDR3 is given with its conserved first and last residue. D genes are given only for firm matches. The size of a clone is reported for some rows only, either as once, few or many, or as a class for expanded clones.

TRBJ1-2,TRBV6-6,NA,NA,TGTGCCAGCAGTCCGGGACACTCGAACTATGGCTACACCTTC,CASSPGHSNYGYTF
TRBJ1-3,TRBV18,NA,TRBD1,TGTGCCAGCTCACCCTCGACAGGGCTCTCTGGAAACACCATATATTTT,CASSPSTGLSGNTIYF
TRBJ1-2,TRBV18,NA,TRBD1,TGTGCCAGCTCACCACCGACAGGGTATGGCTACACCTTC,CASSPPTGYGYTF
TRBJ2-7,TRBV29-1,NA,NA,TGCAGCGTTGGCGGGCTTGAGCAGTACTTC,CSVGGLEQYF
TRBJ1-3,TRBV18,NA,TRBD1,TGTGCCAGCTCACCACCTAACAGGGGAGACGGAAACACCATATATTTT,CASSPPNRGDGNTIYF
TRBJ1-5,TRBV27,NA,NA,TGTGCCAGCAGTTTATACGGCTCGGGGCAGCCCCAGCATTTT,CASSLYGSGQPQHF
TRBJ1-5,TRBV30,NA,NA,TGTGCCTGGGGTCCCGAGCGCAATCAGCCCCAGCATTTT,CAWGPERNQPQHF
TRBJ1-6,TRBV10-3,NA,TRBD1,TGTGCCATCAGCCTCGGGACAGATAATTCACCCCTCCACTTT,CAISLGTDNSPLHF
TRBJ2-5,TRBV14,once,NA,TGTGCCAGCAGCCTCCGGGACACGGCCGGGGCAGGGGCCCAGTACTTC,CASSLRDTAGAGAQYF
TRBJ2-7,TRBV5-1,NA,TRBD2,TGCGCCAGCAGTCTAGCGGGGACCTACGAGCAGTACTTC,CASSLAGTYEQYF
TRBJ1-2,TRBV19,NA,TRBD1,TGTGCCAGTAGTTCGGCCGACAGGGTGAGGGGCTACACCTTC,CASSSADRVRGYTF
TRBJ2-2,TRBV7-9,NA,NA,TGTGCCAGCAGCTTAGCGTCGGGGAGGAACACCGGGGAGCTGTTTTTT,CASSLASGRNTGELFF
TRBJ2-3,TRBV7-9,NA,NA,TGTGCCAGCAGCCCCCAGGGTGGAGGGAGTAACACAGATACGCAGTATTTT,CASSPQGGGSNTDTQYF
TRBJ1-2,TRBV30,NA,TRBD1,TGTGCCTGGAGCCTCACAGGGGGGCGGGATGGCTACACCTTC,CAWSLTGGRDGYTF
TRBJ1-5,TRBV18,few,NA,TGTGCCAGCTCACCCGGCAGGGCAGATCAGCCCCAGCATTTT,CASSPGRADQPQHF
TRBJ1-2,TRBV2,once,NA,TGTGCCAGCAAGAGAACAGACTATGGCTACACCTTC,CASKRTDYGYTF
TRBJ1-1,TRBV7-9,NA,NA,TGTGCCAGCAGCTTTACTTTGAACACTGAAGCTTTCTTT,CASSFTLNTEAFF
TRBJ1-1,TRBV10-3,NA,NA,TGTGCCACCGGGAGGGGGGATACTGAAGCTTTCTTT,CATGRGDTEAFF
TRBJ2-1,TRBV7-8,NA,NA,TGTGCCAGCAGCTTAAACCTAGGGCAGGGGATAGGGAATGAGCAGTTCTTC,CASSLNLGQGIGNEQFF
TRBJ2-1,TRBV5-5,NA,TRBD2,TGTGCCAGCAGCCTTCTAGCGGGGGGCTACAATGAGCAGTTCTTC,CASSLLAGGYNEQFF
TRBJ2-3,TRBV5-1,NA,TRBD2,TGCGCCAGCAGTCCATTTCCTAGCGGGAGCACAGATACGCAGTATTTT,CASSPFPSGSTDTQYF
TRBJ2-7,TRBV7-6,few,NA,TGTGCCAGCAGCTGGGCCCAGAGGGACGAGCAGTACTTC,CASSWAQRDEQYF
TRBJ2-3,TRBV10-1,NA,TRBD1,TGCGCCACCCTGGACAGGGTCACAGATACGCAGTATTTT,CATLDRVTDTQYF
TRBJ2-1,TRBV3-1/TRBV3-2,once,NA,TGTGCCAGCAGCCAACGGACTAATTTGGTCAATGAGCAGTTCTTC,CASSQRTNLVNEQFF
TRBJ1-3,TRBV6-6,NA,TRBD1,TGTGCCAGCAGTCCCGGGACAGGGTTCATCTCTGGAAACACCATATATTTT,CASSPGTGFISGNTIYF
TRBJ2-5,TRBV29-1,NA,NA,TGCAGCGCCGCGCGGGGATACCAAGAGACCCAGTACTTC,CSAARGYQETQYF
TRBJ1-5,TRBV30,NA,TRBD1,TGTGCCTGGAGTGGGGACAGGGAAAATCAGCCCCAGCATTTT,CAWSGDRENQPQHF
TRBJ2-3,TRBV30,NA,TRBD2,TGTGCCTGGAGTAAAGCTGCTAGCGGGATTAAAGATACGCAGTATTTT,CAWSKAASGIKDTQYF
TRBJ2-7,TRBV6-5,once,NA,TGTGCCAGCACCGAGGGGGTGGGTCGGTACGAGCAGTACTTC,CASTEGVGRYEQYF
TRBJ2-1,TRBV2,NA,NA,TGTGCCAGCAGGGCCCAGGGAAATGAGCAGTTCTTC,CASRAQGNEQFF
TRBJ1-5,TRBV6-4,few,NA,TGTGCCAGCAGTGTGGGAGGAGAGCAGCCCCAGCATTTT,CASSVGGEQPQHF
TRBJ2-7,TRBV24-1,NA,TRBD1,TGTGCCACCAGTGAACCTAGACAGGGGGGTTCCTACGAGCAGTACTTC,CATSEPRQGGSYEQYF
TRBJ1-3,TRBV4-1,NA,NA,TGCGCCAGCAGCCCGTCCTCCAGGGTGCGAGGAAACACCATATATTTT,CASSPSSRVRGNTIYF
TRBJ1-1,TRBV2,NA,NA,TGTGCCAGCAGTAGCCAAGCTGAAGCTTTCTTT,CASSSQAEAFF
TRBJ2-5,TRBV6-1,NA,NA,TGTGCCAGCAGTGAAGTCAGGGTACAGACCCAGTACTTC,CASSEVRVQTQYF
TRBJ1-1,TRBV11-2,once,TRBD1,TGTGCCAGCAGCTACGGACAGGGTAATGGAGCTTTCTTT,CASSYGQGNGAFF
TRBJ1-4,TRBV27,once,TRBD1,TGTGCCAGCAGCCCGAACAGGGGCTGGGGTGAAAAACTGTTTTTT,CASSPNRGWGEKLFF
TRBJ2-7,TRBV7-9,NA,TRBD1,TGTGCCAGCAGCCCATCCGGGACAGGGGCCTACGAGCAGTACTTC,CASSPSGTGAYEQYF